These 14 T cell receptor beta chains originate from one sample sequenced in a study of CD4 and CD8 cells across lung adenocarcinoma regions. TCRdb reprocessed the PCR reads with MiXCR, giving one entry per CDR3 protein. The table includes roughly 7,100 distinct CDR3 sequences, around 46% detected once. Sequenced sample: CD4+ T cells from the margin of a lung tumor. Receptors originate from a male donor with lung adenocarcinoma. The CD4 and CD8 labels of this study may be unreliable.

The chain carries TRBV11-2 and TRBJ2-2; D is perhaps TRBD1 (6 bases). In germline, CDR1 is SGHAT, CDR2 FQNNGV. This CDR3 contains 15 residues. V was trimmed by 0 bases and J by 5 bases, leaving 10 bases between them. The CDR3 protein is CASSLDGQGTGELFF. The CDR3 DNA is TGTGCCAGCAGCTTAGACGGGCAGGGGACCGGGGAGCTGTTTTTT.

On this clonotype: A read error may account for a junction end that differs from germline. The chain employs TRBV10-3 and TRBJ2-3; D tentatively fits TRBD1 or TRBD2 (6 bases each). The CDR3 runs to 14 residues. Germline V gene sequence: CDR1 ENHRY, CDR2 SYGVKD. This chain's CDR3 is CAGIGGLGPETQYF. For the CDR3, the DNA is TGTGCGGGGATAGGGGGGCTTGGGCCAGAGACGCAGTATTTC.

The chain links TRBV7-2 to TRBJ2-3, with TRBD2 identical over 11 bases. TRBJ2-1 explains the end of the DNA better; the J call may be wrong. Germline CDR1 reads SGHTA; CDR2 reads FQGNSA. The CDR3 length is 15 residues. The CDR3, as DNA: TGTGCCAGCAGCTTCCGGACTAGCGGGCGGAATGAGCAGTTCTTC. Residues: CASSFRTSGRNEQFF.

This clonotype qualifies as medium-sized. CDR3 sequence: CASSFDRRGELFF. The CDR3 nucleotides are TGTGCCAGCAGTTTCGACAGGCGAGGGGAGCTGTTTTTT. This rearrangement joins TRBV6-5 to TRBJ2-2, with a possible D match to TRBD1 (6 bases). CDR3 length: 13 amino acids. The germline V gene has CDR1 MNHEY and CDR2 SVGAGI. Trimming stripped 4 bases from V and 8 bases from J, with 11 bases between.

This clonotype was recorded at least ten times. This chain links TRBV28 with TRBJ2-5; tentatively, D is TRBD1 (5 bases). The germline CDR1 and CDR2 sequences are MDHEN and SYDVKM. The CDR3 runs to 14 residues. The ends were cut back, 3 bases at V and 1 base at J, with 9 bases in the middle. DNA of the CDR3: TGTGCCAGCAGTTTTTTCGACAGCCAAGAGACCCAGTACTTC. The encoded protein is CASSFFDSQETQYF.

For this clonotype: With a much larger clone just one base away, this may be a read error. V gene TRBV9 combines with J gene TRBJ2-4; possible D gene TRBD2, 5 bases. The CDR3 runs to 13 residues. Germline-derived CDR1 and CDR2 are SGDLS and YYNGEE. The V and J ends lost 4 bases and 13 bases respectively, with 18 bases between them. This CDR3 is CASSPSFVGEQYF. The CDR3 bases are TGTGCCAGCAGCCCTAGCTTTGTCGGTGAGCAGTACTTC.

This clonotype turned up a few times. The chain's CDR3 is CASSERAGGFNEQFF. The CDR3 region has the DNA TGCGCCAGCAGTGAAAGAGCGGGGGGTTTTAATGAGCAGTTCTTC. The chain uses TRBV10-1 and TRBJ2-1; TRBD2 aligns across 9 bases. V trimming: 3 bases; J trimming: 7 bases; junction bases outside the gene matches: 7. From germline, CDR1 is WNHNN and CDR2 SYGVQD (reference sequence). The CDR3 extends over 15 amino acids.

Relative to its sample, this clonotype is medium-sized (0.01 to 0.1%). The chain has TRBV27 and TRBJ2-1; D uncertain. CDR3 length equals 14 residues. Trimming shortened V by 3 bases and J by 10 bases, and 16 bases separated the two germline ends. Germline V gene data show CDR1 as MNHEY and CDR2 as SMNVEV (reference sequence). CDR3 loop: CASSFRASSSEQFF. Here the CDR3 DNA reads TGTGCCAGCAGTTTCCGGGCCTCCTCCTCCGAGCAGTTCTTC.

A few counts support this clonotype. The chain uses TRBV4-3 and TRBJ2-1, with 12 bases aligning to TRBD2. The DNA matches TRBJ2-7 better at its end, which makes the J call doubtful. There are 20 residues in the CDR3. Germline V lookup: CDR1 LGHNA, CDR2 YSLEER. The CDR3 DNA sequence: TGCGCCAGCAGCCAAGGGGTAAGACTAGCGGGGGCCCCCTCCTTCTACGAGCAGTACTTC. It translates to CASSQGVRLAGAPSFYEQYF.

This clonotype is deemed large. J is TRBJ2-1 and V is TRBV6-6, with 10 bases matching TRBD1. The junction had 12 bases not matched to a gene; V was cut back by 6 bases and J by 7 bases. The CDR3 consists of 16 residues. Per the germline V gene, CDR1 is MNHNY and CDR2 is SVGAGI (reference sequence). CDR3 in amino acids: CASRSPIRDRGNEQFF. In nucleotides, the CDR3 is TGTGCCAGCAGGTCACCGATCCGGGACAGGGGTAATGAGCAGTTCTTC.

The chain joins TRBV2 to TRBJ1-6; D possibly corresponds to TRBD1 (6 bases). The germline V and J ends were trimmed by 4 bases and 12 bases, with 13 bases remaining between them. Germline-derived CDR1 and CDR2 are SNHLY and FYNNEI. The CDR3 contains 13 residues. The CDR3 DNA reads as TGTGCCAGCAGTGCGGATAACAGGGAACCCCTCCACTTT. Protein: CASSADNREPLHF.

Notes on this clonotype: One junction end disagrees with the germline gene, perhaps due to a read error. This chain connects TRBV6-4 to TRBJ2-4; tentative D call: TRBD2 (7 bases). Germline V lookup: CDR1 MRHNA, CDR2 SNTAGT. The CDR3 extends over 19 amino acids. CDR3 amino acids: CASSLTAARGGSGKDTQYF. Written as DNA, the CDR3 is TGTGCCAGCAGTCTCACGGCGGCTAGGGGGGGATCGGGCAAAGATACGCAGTACTTT.

This clonotype was counted ten times or more. This rearrangement joins TRBV6-1 to TRBJ2-5; 8 bases map to TRBD1. V was pared by 1 base and J by 5 bases, with 6 bases of the junction left unmatched. Germline CDR1 reads MNHNS; CDR2 reads SASEGT. The CDR3 has 15 residues. For the CDR3, the DNA is TGTGCCAGCAGTGAAGGGACAGGGATTAGCGAGACCCAGTACTTC. It codes for CASSEGTGISETQYF.

By sample fraction, this clonotype is medium-sized. The DNA of the CDR3 is TGTGCTAGTGGTTTGGCCGGACGTTACTCCTACGAGCAGTACTTC. This gives the protein CASGLAGRYSYEQYF. The gene calls are TRBV12-5 and TRBJ2-1, with unresolved D. The DNA end lines up better with TRBJ2-7; the J call may be wrong. CDR1 is LGHNT, CDR2 FRNRAP, per germline. The CDR3 length is 15 residues.